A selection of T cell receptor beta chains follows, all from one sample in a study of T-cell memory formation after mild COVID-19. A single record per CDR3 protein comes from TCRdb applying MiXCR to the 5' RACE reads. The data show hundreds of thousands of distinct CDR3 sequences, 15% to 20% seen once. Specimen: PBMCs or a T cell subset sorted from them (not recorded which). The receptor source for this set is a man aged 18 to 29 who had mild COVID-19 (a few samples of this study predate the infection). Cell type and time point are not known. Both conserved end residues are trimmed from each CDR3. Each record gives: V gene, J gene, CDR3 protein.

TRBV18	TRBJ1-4	ASSPGTWNGEKLF
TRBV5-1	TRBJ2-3	ASSLGSRGPGHTQY
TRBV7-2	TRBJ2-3	ASSFSFTDTQY
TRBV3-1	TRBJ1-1	ASSRLGGSNTEAF
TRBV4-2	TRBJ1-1	ASSQGQGLNTEAF
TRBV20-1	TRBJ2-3	SATPSAAGVTQY
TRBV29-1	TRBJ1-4	SAGDRGNEKLF
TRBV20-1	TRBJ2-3	SARKQGAGPTDTQY
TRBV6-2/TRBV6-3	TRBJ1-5	ASGWGEPQH
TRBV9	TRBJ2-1	ASSAPGGNSYNEQF
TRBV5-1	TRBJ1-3	ASSLHSGNTIY
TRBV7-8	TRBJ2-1	ASSFDSGTEGQF
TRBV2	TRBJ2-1	ASSLTSGVKTNEQF
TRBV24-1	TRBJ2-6	ATSDPGLPPGANVLT
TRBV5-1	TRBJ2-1	ASGATYNEQF
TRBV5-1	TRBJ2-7	ASSLSPGSTYEQY
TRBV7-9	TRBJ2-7	ASSFRRGGLAGGQSSYEQY
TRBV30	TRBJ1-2	AWARQGVDGYT
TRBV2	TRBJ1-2	ATSYGGYDT
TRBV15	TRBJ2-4	ATSVRRGDIQY
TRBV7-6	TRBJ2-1	ASSHLEVRNEQF
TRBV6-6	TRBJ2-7	ASSYDSLYEQY
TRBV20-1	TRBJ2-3	SARAFLAGGTDTQY
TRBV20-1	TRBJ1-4	SASGGARNEKLF
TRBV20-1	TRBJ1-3	SASDGETGNTIY
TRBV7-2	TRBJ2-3	ASSAELAGVHATDTQY
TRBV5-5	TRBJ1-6	ASSRTPTADSGVVDISPLH
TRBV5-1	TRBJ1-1	ASSLTPMNTEAF
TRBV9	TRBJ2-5	ASSVGLAGNQETQY
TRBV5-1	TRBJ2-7	ASSSGQGNPYEQY
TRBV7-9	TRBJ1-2	ASSSGYTYGYT
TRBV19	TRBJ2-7	ASSDWGFEQY
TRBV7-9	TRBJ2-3	ASSSPDLSDTQY
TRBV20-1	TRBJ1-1	SARDFQGLNTEAF
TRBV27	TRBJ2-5	ASGRPGLAGGLGETQY
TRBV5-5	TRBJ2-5	ASSFRGSQETQY
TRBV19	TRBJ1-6	ASSIGQGPYSPLH
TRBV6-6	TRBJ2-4	ASSSWTPRDIQY
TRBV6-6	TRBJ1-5	ASSYFSGGRQPQH
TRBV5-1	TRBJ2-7	ATSRQASSYEQY
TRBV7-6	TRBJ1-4	ASSRNQGAREEKLF
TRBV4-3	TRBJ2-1	ASSKYGQGDNEQF
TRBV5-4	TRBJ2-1	ASSRTSGGANEQF
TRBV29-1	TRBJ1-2	SVNHGAGLSGYT
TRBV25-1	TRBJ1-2	ASSELDGDYGYT
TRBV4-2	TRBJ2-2	ASSLWGGPDTGELF
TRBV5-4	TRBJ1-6	ASSKEQGAPNSPLH
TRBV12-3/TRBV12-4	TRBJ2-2	ASSPKNTGELF
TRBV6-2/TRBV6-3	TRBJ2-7	ASRDYEQY
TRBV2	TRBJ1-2	ASSEEATGSEYGYT
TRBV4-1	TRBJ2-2	ASSHPYSENTGELF
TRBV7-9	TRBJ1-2	ASSPGYIYYGYT
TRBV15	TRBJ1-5	ATIQQPQH